This T cell receptor beta chain is drawn from a study of blood T cell repertoires in COVID-19. Study-level information: Spain, Italy and the United States supplied samples that represented acute and convalescent COVID-19. Sample material is recorded as cDNA or gDNA derived from T cells, B-cell-depleted T cells, or PBMCs.

The CDR3 is 13 amino acids. V lost 5 bases and J lost 10, with 15 bases in between. From germline, CDR1 is LNHDA and CDR2 SQIVND (reference sequence). Enrollment of patients from Seattle took place during active infection, with longitudinal follow-up. Authors' analysis steps: Reference gene primer amplification in the assay estimated nucleated cell counts. The method was immunoSEQ multiplex PCR; TCRdb's version includes in-frame clones alone and lacks a portion of them. Clone size and the V and J calls come from that table; the DNA yielded D and trimming. In the table there are about 150,000 clones, around 83% of which are singletons.

Sequenced sample: peripheral blood. This receptor was obtained from a woman aged 60-75 years with COVID-19, enrolled during active disease. The chain combines TRBV19 with TRBJ2-1; D may be TRBD2 (6 bases). The CDR3: CASSGLANKEQFF. In DNA, the CDR3 is TGTGCCAGTAGTGGGCTAGCGAATAAGGAGCAGTTCTTC.